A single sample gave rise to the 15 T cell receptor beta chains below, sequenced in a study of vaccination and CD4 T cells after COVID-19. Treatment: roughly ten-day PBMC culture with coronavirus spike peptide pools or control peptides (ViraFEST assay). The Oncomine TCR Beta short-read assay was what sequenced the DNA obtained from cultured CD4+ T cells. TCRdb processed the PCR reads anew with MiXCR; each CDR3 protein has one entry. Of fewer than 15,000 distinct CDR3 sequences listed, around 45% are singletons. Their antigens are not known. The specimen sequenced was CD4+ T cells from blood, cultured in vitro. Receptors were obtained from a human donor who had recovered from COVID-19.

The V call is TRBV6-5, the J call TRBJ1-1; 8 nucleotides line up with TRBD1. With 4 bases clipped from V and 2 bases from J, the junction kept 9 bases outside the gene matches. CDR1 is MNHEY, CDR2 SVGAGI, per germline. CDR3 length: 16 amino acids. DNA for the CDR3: TGTGCCAGCAGTTGGATTGGGGGGACAGGAAACACTGAAGCTTTCTTT. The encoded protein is CASSWIGGTGNTEAFF.

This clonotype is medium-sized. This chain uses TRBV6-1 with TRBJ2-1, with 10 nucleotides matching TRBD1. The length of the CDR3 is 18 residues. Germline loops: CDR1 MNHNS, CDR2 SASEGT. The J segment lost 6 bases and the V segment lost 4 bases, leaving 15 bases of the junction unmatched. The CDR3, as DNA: TGTGCCAGCAGTGGACAGGGGGCGCATATGGCCAGACTCAATGAGCAGTTCTTC. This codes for CASSGQGAHMARLNEQFF.

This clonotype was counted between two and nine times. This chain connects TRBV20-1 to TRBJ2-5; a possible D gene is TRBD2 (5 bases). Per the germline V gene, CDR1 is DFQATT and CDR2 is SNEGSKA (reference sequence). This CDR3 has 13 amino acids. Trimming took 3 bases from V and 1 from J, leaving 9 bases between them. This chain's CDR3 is CSARAGTQETQYF. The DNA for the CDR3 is TGCAGTGCTAGGGCGGGCACCCAAGAGACCCAGTACTTC.

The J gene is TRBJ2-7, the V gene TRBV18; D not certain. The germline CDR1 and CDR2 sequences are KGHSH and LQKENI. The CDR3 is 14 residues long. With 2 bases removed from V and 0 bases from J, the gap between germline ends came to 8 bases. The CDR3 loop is CASSPTRISYEQYF. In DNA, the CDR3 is TGTGCCAGCTCACCAACACGGATCTCCTACGAGCAGTACTTC. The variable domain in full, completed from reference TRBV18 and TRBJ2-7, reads NAGVMQNPRHLVRRRGQEARLRCSPMKGHSHVYWYRQLPEEGLKFMVYLQKENIIDESGMPKERFSAEFPKEGPSILRIQQVVRGDSAAYFCASSPTRISYEQYFGPGTRLTVT.

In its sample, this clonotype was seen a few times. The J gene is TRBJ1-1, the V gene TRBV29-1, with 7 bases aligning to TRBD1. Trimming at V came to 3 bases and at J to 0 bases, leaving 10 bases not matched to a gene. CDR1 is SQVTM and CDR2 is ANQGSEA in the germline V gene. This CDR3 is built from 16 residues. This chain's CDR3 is CSVDGPRQGMNTEAFF. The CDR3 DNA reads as TGCAGCGTTGATGGCCCTCGACAGGGCATGAACACTGAAGCTTTCTTT.

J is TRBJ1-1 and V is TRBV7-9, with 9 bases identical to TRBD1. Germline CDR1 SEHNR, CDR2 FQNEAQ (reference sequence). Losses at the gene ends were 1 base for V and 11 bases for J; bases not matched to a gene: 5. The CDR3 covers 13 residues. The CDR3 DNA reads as TGTGCCAGCAGCTTAGGACAGGGGGGTGCGGCTTTCTTT. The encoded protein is CASSLGQGGAAFF.

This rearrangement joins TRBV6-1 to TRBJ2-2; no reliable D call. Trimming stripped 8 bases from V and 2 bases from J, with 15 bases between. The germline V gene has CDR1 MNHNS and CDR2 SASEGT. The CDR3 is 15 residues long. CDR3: CASYTRNTNTGELFF. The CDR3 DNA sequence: TGTGCCAGCTATACACGAAACACTAACACCGGGGAGCTGTTTTTT.

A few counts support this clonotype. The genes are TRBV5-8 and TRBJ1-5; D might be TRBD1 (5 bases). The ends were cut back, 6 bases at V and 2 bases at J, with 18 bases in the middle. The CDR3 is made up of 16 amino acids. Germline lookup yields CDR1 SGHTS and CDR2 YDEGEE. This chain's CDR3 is CASTIFGGTGNQPQHF. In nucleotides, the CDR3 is TGTGCCAGCACCATCTTTGGGGGAACGGGCAATCAGCCCCAGCATTTT.

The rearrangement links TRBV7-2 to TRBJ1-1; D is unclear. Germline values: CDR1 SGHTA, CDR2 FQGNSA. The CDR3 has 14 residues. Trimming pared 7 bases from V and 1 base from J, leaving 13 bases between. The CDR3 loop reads CASTPHGKNTEAFF. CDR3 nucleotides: TGTGCCAGCACCCCACATGGAAAGAACACTGAAGCTTTCTTT.

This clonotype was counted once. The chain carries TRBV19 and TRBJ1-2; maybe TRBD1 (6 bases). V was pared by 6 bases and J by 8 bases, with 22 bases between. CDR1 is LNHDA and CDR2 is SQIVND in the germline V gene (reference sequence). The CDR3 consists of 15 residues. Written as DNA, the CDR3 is TGTGCCAGTAGCCACGTAATCCAGGGGATTAACGGCTACACCTTC. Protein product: CASSHVIQGINGYTF.

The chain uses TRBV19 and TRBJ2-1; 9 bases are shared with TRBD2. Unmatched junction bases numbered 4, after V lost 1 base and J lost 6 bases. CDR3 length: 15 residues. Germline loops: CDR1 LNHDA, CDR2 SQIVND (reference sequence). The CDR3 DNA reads TGTGCCAGTAGTATAGGGACTAGCGCTGGCAATGAGCAGTTCTTC. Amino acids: CASSIGTSAGNEQFF.

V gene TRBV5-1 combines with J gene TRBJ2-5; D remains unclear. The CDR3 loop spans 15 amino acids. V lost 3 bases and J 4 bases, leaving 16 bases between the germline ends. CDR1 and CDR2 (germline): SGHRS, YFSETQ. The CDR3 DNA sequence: TGCGCCAGCAGCTCAAGCTCCGGGTCTGGAGAGACCCAGTACTTC. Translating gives CASSSSSGSGETQYF. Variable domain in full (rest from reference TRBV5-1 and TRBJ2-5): KAGVTQTPRYLIKTRGQQVTLSCSPISGHRSVSWYQQTPGQGLQFLFEYFSETQRNKGNFPGRFSGRQFSNSRSEMNVSTLELGDSALYLCASSSSSGSGETQYFGPGTRLLVL.

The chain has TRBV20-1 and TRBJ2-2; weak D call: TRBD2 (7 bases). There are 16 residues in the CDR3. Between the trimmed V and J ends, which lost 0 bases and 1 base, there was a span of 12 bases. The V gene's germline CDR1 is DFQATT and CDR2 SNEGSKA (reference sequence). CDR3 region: CSARDLGGLNTGELFF. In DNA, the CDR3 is TGCAGTGCTAGAGATTTGGGGGGGCTGAACACCGGGGAGCTGTTTTTT.

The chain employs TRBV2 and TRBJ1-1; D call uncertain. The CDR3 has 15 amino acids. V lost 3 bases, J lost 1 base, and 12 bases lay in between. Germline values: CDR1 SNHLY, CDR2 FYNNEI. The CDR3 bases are TGTGCCAGCAGTGAGGTGCGAAGTAAGAACACTGAAGCTTTCTTT. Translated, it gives CASSEVRSKNTEAFF.

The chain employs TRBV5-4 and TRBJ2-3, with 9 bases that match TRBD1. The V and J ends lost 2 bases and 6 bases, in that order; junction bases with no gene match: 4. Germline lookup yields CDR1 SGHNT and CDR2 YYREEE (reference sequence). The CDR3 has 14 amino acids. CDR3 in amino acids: CASSLTGGGDTQYF. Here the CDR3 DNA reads TGTGCCAGCAGCTTAACAGGGGGCGGGGATACGCAGTATTTT.